The present entry profiles one T cell receptor beta chain with its context. No cognate antigen has been identified for it. Qualities for individual bases were not recorded, and no much larger clone is one base off. The immunoSEQ Assay, a bias-controlled multiplex PCR, was used to amplify TCRbeta CDR3 regions from genomic DNA. The published analysis was carried out like this. Nucleated cell counts per sample were estimated from amplification of reference gene primers within the assay. To quantify the absolute abundance of each unique TCRbeta CDR3 rearrangement, sequence reads were collapsed and filtered. For each sample, productive Simpson clonality was calculated as the square root of Simpson's diversity index over productive rearrangements. TCRdb re-hosts the immuneACCESS table, in-frame sequences only. Its copies lack some clones; in the studies checked, an unresolved V gene accounts for under half of them, and the cause for the rest is not known. The V and J calls and clone size are taken from that table; D and trimming were inferred from the DNA. In all, the sample holds under 200,000 clones, and about 88% of those were seen once. The biggest ten clones account for about 1.7% of the sample.

The entry originates in a study of blood T cell repertoires in COVID-19 (dated by TCRdb to about 2020). Turning to the overall study: Samples covering the acute and convalescent phases of COVID-19 were provided by collaborators in the United States, Italy and Spain. A de-identified subject ID, COVID-19 status, age in years and sex were almost always included in the sample metadata. Where available, HLA class I and class II types were taken from metadata supplied by the sample provider and were not determined by assay-based typing. The material from the prospective study consisted of cDNA or gDNA derived from T cells, B-cell-depleted T cells, or PBMCs. Samples were obtained from the ongoing ImmuneRACE study (first 160 participants) and from over a thousand subjects provided by 6 global collaborators. The repertoires were released in a freely available public database meant as a resource for research on the immune response to SARS-CoV-2. The dataset comprised deeply sampled blood TCRbeta repertoires from subjects exposed to, actively infected with, or recovered from COVID-19.

As encoded in the germline V gene, CDR1 is MDHEN while CDR2 is SYDVKM. The junction shows trimming of 8 bases on V and 6 bases on J, and the gene matches do not reach 6 bases of it. From the cysteine up to the phenylalanine, the CDR3 has a length of 14 residues. The DNA shown is the 42-base CDR3, in frame from base 1. Collaborating institutions collected whole blood in K2EDTA tubes following their own protocols. For TCRbeta analysis, collaborators shipped samples in one of three forms: frozen whole blood, isolated PBMCs, or DNA extracted from either of those sample types. Study-level results and caveats: How much clinical and demographic metadata was included differed by source and by participant, and the metadata was provided uncurated.

The chain was built from TRBV28 and TRBJ2-3, and 12 junction bases match TRBD2. Sequencing was performed on peripheral blood. This TCR was sampled from a man aged 18 to 30 with active or convalescent COVID-19. The CDR3: CASGLAGGPDTQYF. The nucleotide sequence is TGTGCCAGCGGTCTAGCGGGAGGGCCGGATACGCAGTATTTT.